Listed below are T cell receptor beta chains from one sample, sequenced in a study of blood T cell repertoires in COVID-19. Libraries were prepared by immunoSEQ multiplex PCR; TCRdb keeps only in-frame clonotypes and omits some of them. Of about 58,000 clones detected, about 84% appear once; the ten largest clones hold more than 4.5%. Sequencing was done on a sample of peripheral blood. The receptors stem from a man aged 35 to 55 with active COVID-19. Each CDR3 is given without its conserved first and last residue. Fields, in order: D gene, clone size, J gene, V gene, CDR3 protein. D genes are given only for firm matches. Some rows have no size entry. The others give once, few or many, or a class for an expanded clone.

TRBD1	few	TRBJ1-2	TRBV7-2	ASSFAGGRIEGGYT
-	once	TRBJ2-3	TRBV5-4	ASSKERADTQY
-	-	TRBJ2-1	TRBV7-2	ASSETRGRNEQF
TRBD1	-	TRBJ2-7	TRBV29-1	SVARTGSDEQY
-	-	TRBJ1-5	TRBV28	ASSSLQLVHQPQH
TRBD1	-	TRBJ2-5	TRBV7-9	ANSLGDSHGPQETQY
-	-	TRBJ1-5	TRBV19	ASSTRTDSNQPQH
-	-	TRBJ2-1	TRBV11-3	ASSFGSSRGEQF
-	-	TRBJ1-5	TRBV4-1	ASSQDPNRVGQPQH
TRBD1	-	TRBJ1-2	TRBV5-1	ASYPGGTARGYGYT